The clone carrying this TCR beta chain occurred many times. The CDR3 covers 13 residues. Per germline, CDR1 DFQATT and CDR2 SNEGSKA (reference sequence). V was cut by 3 bases and J by 7 bases, with 13 bases left in between. TCRdb re-called the 5' RACE reads through MiXCR, storing one row per CDR3 protein. The table has approximately 680,000 distinct CDR3 sequences, roughly 7.1% seen once. This record belongs to a study of identical twins. These data were also filed under a second study, of yellow fever vaccine responses in identical twins.

The sequence derives from a woman aged 18-29 years in good health. The chain uses TRBV20-1 and TRBJ2-1; no definite D call. Sequenced material: PBMCs. In DNA, the CDR3 is TGCAGTGCTAGTGGGGAATCTCGAAATGAGCAGTTCTTC. Translating gives CSASGESRNEQFF.